One sample yielded the 14 T cell receptor beta chains listed below, sequenced in a study of CD8 T cells in ankylosing spondylitis. Whole-study results and caveats: What seemed typical of ankylosing spondylitis blood was a TCR beta motif built from fewer than ten highly homologous variants.

These receptors' antigens are unknown. Using its own MiXCR run on the 5' RACE reads, TCRdb lists one record per CDR3 protein. The sample has about 400,000 distinct CDR3 sequences, around 24% seen once. The specimen was blood, either unsorted or a sorted T cell fraction (not recorded which). The source is a male donor with ankylosing spondylitis.

This clonotype appeared a few times. The chain uses TRBV7-9 and TRBJ2-1; possibly TRBD2 for D (5 bases). CDR3 size: 15 residues. Germline V lookup: CDR1 SEHNR, CDR2 FQNEAQ (reference sequence). Deletions cut 5 bases from V and 7 bases from J, with 18 bases between. The CDR3 DNA sequence: TGTGCCAGCAGCCCCCGGGGTGGAGTCGAAAATGAGCAGTTCTTC. As protein: CASSPRGGVENEQFF.

This chain links TRBV28 with TRBJ2-5; D gene ambiguous. Trimming removed 7 bases at V and 7 bases at J, with 10 bases between. Germline-derived CDR1 and CDR2 are MDHEN and SYDVKM. This CDR3 region has 11 residues. Written as DNA, the CDR3 is TGTGCCAGCACAGTTAGTGGGACCCAGTACTTC. Translated, it gives CASTVSGTQYF. The full variable domain, rest sourced from reference TRBV28 and TRBJ2-5, is DVKVTQSSRYLVKRTGEKVFLECVQDMDHENMFWYRQDPGLGLRLIYFSYDVKMKEKGDIPEGYSVSREKKERFSLILESASTNQTSMYLCASTVSGTQYFGPGTRLLVL.

The chain is built from TRBV5-4 and TRBJ2-7; 9 bases are a match to TRBD2. CDR1 SGHNT and CDR2 YYREEE come from the germline V gene (reference sequence). The junction had 6 bases not matched to a gene; V was cut back by 2 bases and J by 6 bases. The CDR3 extends over 14 amino acids. The CDR3 DNA is TGTGCCAGCAGCTTAGGCGGGAGGGCCGGCGAGCAGTACTTC. Protein: CASSLGGRAGEQYF.

This clonotype was observed a handful of times. V usage is TRBV12-3 or TRBV12-4 and J usage is TRBJ2-1; the D gene is possibly TRBD1 (5 bases). The CDR3 contains 19 residues. The germline V and J ends were trimmed by 6 bases and 0 bases, with 24 bases remaining between them. The CDR3 region has the DNA TGTGCCAGCAGCTATCGACACCATTACCAGGGTGGCTCCTACAATGAGCAGTTCTTC. This gives the protein CASSYRHHYQGGSYNEQFF.

The CDR3: CASSQVTGGHYEQYF. Here the CDR3 DNA reads TGTGCCAGCAGCCAAGTCACAGGGGGTCACTACGAGCAGTACTTC. The chain links TRBV3-1 to TRBJ2-7, with TRBD1 identical over 8 bases. The CDR3 covers 15 residues. Germline CDR1 reads LGHDT; CDR2 reads YNNKEL (reference sequence). After removal of 1 base from V and 3 bases from J, the junction contained 5 bases not matched to a gene.

This clonotype has a handful of counts. The CDR3 bases are TGTGCCAGCAGCTCACAGGGCGCCCAGTACTTC. Its protein product is CASSSQGAQYF. The chain couples TRBV7-6 to TRBJ2-7; possibly TRBD1 for D (6 bases). In germline, CDR1 is SGHVS, CDR2 FNYEAQ. V gave up 4 bases and J gave up 10 bases, with 11 bases separating them. This CDR3 comprises 11 residues.

The gene calls are TRBV20-1 and TRBJ2-4, with 9 bases identical to TRBD2. In germline, CDR1 is DFQATT, CDR2 SNEGSKA (reference sequence). This CDR3 has 15 amino acids. V lost 6 bases and J lost 6; bases outside the gene matches: 12. This chain's CDR3 is CSAPFSGRVGNIQYF. The CDR3 DNA sequence: TGCAGTGCGCCTTTTAGCGGGAGAGTGGGAAACATTCAGTACTTC.

The V gene is TRBV10-2, the J gene TRBJ2-7; 9 positions agree with TRBD1. The CDR3 is made up of 13 amino acids. The junction had 6 bases not matched to a gene; V was cut back by 8 bases and J by 4 bases. Germline values: CDR1 WSHSY, CDR2 SAAADI. In nucleotides, the CDR3 is TGCGCCAGCCTACAGGGGGCAAGATACGAGCAGTACTTC. Protein sequence: CASLQGARYEQYF.

The chain joins TRBV12-3 or TRBV12-4 to TRBJ1-4; the D is unclear. Trimming left V 4 bases short and J 7 bases short, with 16 bases between. This CDR3 is built from 15 residues. The CDR3 loop is CASSSLWSSGEKLFF. Written as DNA, the CDR3 is TGTGCCAGCAGTTCCCTCTGGTCGAGCGGTGAAAAACTGTTTTTT.

In its sample, this clonotype was seen a few times. The rearrangement joins TRBV12-3 or TRBV12-4 to TRBJ1-5, with D uncertain. The CDR3 runs 14 residues. Trimming pared 4 bases from V and 4 bases from J, leaving 11 bases between. The CDR3 DNA follows: TGTGCCAGCAGTTCCCGGGCCTCGAATCAGCCCCAGCATTTT. Translating gives CASSSRASNQPQHF.

About this clonotype itself: A read error may explain this, as a much larger clone is one base away. The rearrangement joins TRBV7-2 to TRBJ2-4, with 7 positions matching TRBD2. The CDR3 is 17 amino acids. Germline V lookup: CDR1 SGHTA, CDR2 FQGNSA. CDR3 nucleotides: TGTGTCAGTCTAGAGTCTAGCGGTCTGCTAGCCAAAAACATTCAGTACTTC. Protein sequence: CVSLESSGLLAKNIQYF.

This clonotype was seen a handful of times. The rearrangement links TRBV28 to TRBJ2-7; D possibly corresponds to TRBD2 (6 bases). V lost 5 bases and J lost 7, with 18 bases in between. The CDR3 runs 14 residues. CDR1 is MDHEN, CDR2 SYDVKM, per germline. The DNA of the CDR3 is TGTGCCAGCAGTCCCGGACTAACCCTAGCGGAGCAGTACTTC. Translated: CASSPGLTLAEQYF.

V and J are TRBV7-2 and TRBJ2-7; D not resolved. CDR3 length: 13 amino acids. CDR1 and CDR2 (germline): SGHTA, FQGNSA. V lost 5 bases and J 3 bases, leaving 11 bases between the germline ends. The CDR3 protein is CASSAGPFYEQYF. DNA for the CDR3: TGTGCCAGCAGCGCCGGCCCATTCTACGAGCAGTACTTC.

This clonotype was counted a few times. The V call is TRBV11-2, the J call TRBJ2-2; 7 nucleotides agree with TRBD1. CDR1 SGHAT and CDR2 FQNNGV come from the germline V gene. V was pared by 6 bases and J by 7 bases, with 11 bases of the junction left unmatched. CDR3 length: 15 residues. The CDR3 spells CASSSTGDGVGELFF. CDR3 coding DNA: TGTGCCAGCAGTTCAACAGGGGATGGAGTCGGGGAGCTGTTTTTT.